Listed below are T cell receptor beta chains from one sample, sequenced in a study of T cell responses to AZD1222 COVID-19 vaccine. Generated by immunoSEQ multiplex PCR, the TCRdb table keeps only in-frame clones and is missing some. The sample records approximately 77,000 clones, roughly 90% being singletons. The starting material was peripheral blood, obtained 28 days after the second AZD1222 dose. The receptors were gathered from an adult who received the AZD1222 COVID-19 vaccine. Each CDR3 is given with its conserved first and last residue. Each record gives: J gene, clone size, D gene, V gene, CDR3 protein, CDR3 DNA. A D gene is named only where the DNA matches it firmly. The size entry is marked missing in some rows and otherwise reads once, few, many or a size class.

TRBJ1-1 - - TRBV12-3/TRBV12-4 CASTFTGNTEAFF TGTGCCAGCACCTTCACAGGGAACACTGAAGCTTTCTTT
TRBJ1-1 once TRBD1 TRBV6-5 CASRVGTAYTEAFF TGTGCCAGCAGAGTCGGGACAGCCTACACTGAAGCTTTCTTT
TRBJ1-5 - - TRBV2 CASSEEDPNQPQHF TGTGCCAGCAGTGAAGAGGACCCTAATCAGCCCCAGCATTTT
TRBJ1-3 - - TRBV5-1 CASSLGTGRPGNTIYF TGCGCCAGCAGCTTGGGGACCGGGCGACCGGGAAACACCATATATTTT
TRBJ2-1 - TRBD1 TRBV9 CASSARQGAYNEQFF TGTGCCAGCAGCGCCCGACAGGGCGCCTACAATGAGCAGTTCTTC
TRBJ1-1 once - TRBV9 CASSTGWNTEAFF TGTGCCAGCAGCACCGGCTGGAACACTGAAGCTTTCTTT
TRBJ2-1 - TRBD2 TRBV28 CASSLAGRVNNEQFF TGTGCCAGCAGTTTGGCGGGGAGGGTAAACAATGAGCAGTTCTTC
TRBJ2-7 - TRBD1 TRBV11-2 CASSWPYGQGSYEQYF TGTGCCAGCAGCTGGCCGTATGGACAGGGTTCCTACGAGCAGTACTTC
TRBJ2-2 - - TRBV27 CASSPPGTPPWELFF TGTGCCAGCAGTCCGCCGGGCACCCCACCCTGGGAGCTGTTTTTT
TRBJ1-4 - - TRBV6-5 CASSSPGEGTNEKLFF TGTGCCAGCAGTTCCCCGGGAGAGGGAACTAATGAAAAACTGTTTTTT
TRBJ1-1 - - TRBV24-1 CATSDPTGYEVFF TGTGCCACCAGTGATCCTACAGGGTATGAAGTTTTCTTT
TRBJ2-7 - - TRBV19 CASSPRGTEYEQYF TGTGCCAGTAGTCCTCGCGGGACTGAGTACGAGCAGTACTTC
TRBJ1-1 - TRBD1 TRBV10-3 CAFGTGYTEAFF TGTGCCTTCGGGACAGGGTACACTGAAGCTTTCTTT
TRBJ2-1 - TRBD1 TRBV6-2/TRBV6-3 CASSYTTTGEYNEQFF TGTGCCAGCAGTTACACCACGACAGGGGAATACAATGAGCAGTTCTTC
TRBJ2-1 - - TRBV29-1 CSGRGLGEQFF TGCAGCGGAAGAGGGTTGGGTGAGCAGTTCTTC
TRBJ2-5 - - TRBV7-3 CASSSNPGAEETQYF TGTGCCAGCAGCTCCAACCCAGGGGCTGAAGAGACCCAGTACTTC
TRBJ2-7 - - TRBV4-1 CASSYRLNPQGGYEQYF TGCGCCAGCAGCTACCGTCTAAATCCTCAGGGGGGGTACGAGCAGTACTTC
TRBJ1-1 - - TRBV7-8 CASSRVGAANTEAFF TGTGCCAGCAGCCGCGTAGGGGCTGCCAACACTGAAGCTTTCTTT
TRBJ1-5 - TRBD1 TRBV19 CASSIDGGTEFRQPQHF TGTGCCAGTAGTATAGATGGTGGGACAGAATTCCGTCAGCCCCAGCATTTT
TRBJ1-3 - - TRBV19 CASSIVAGVGNTIYF TGTGCCAGTAGTATTGTGGCAGGGGTCGGAAACACCATATATTTT
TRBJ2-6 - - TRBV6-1 CASREARPSGANVLTF TGTGCCAGCAGGGAAGCCCGGCCCTCTGGGGCCAACGTCCTGACTTTC
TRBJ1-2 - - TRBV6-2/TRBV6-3 CASSDIPLGYGYTF TGTGCCAGCAGTGACATTCCACTTGGCTATGGCTACACCTTC
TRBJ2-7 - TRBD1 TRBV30 CAWSVGDRVYEQYF TGTGCCTGGAGTGTCGGCGACAGGGTCTACGAGCAGTACTTC
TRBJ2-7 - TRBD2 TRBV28 CASWGGSLYEQYF TGTGCCAGCTGGGGGGGGAGTCTCTACGAGCAGTACTTC
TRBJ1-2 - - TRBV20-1 CSARDRVPFF TGCAGTGCTAGAGATCGGGTCCCCTTCTTC
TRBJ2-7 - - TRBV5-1 CASSRDILYEQYF TGCGCCAGCAGCAGGGACATACTTTACGAGCAGTACTTC
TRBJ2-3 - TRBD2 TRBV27 CASSSHRLAGEADTQYF TGTGCCAGCAGTTCCCACCGACTAGCGGGAGAAGCCGATACGCAGTATTTT
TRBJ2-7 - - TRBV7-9 CASSTPVVGDPYEQYF TGTGCCAGCAGCACTCCCGTGGTGGGAGACCCTTACGAGCAGTACTTC
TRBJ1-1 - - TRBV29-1 CSVEAYFDTEMNTEAFF TGCAGCGTTGAAGCCTACTTCGACACCGAAATGAACACTGAAGCTTTCTTT
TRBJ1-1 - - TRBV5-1 CASSLGARTEAFF TGCGCCAGCAGCTTGGGGGCGCGAACTGAAGCTTTCTTT
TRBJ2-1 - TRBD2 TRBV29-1 CSVDGTSGYNEQFF TGCAGCGTTGACGGGACTAGCGGATACAATGAGCAGTTCTTC
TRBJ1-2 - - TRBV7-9 CASSPADRKAMGYTF TGTGCCAGCAGCCCCGCGGACAGAAAAGCTATGGGCTACACCTTC
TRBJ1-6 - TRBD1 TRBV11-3 CASRNSRQGVNSPLHF TGTGCCAGCAGGAACTCGAGACAGGGGGTAAATTCACCCCTCCACTTT
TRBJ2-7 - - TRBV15 CATSRDLDYSYEQYF TGTGCCACCAGCAGAGATTTGGACTACTCCTACGAGCAGTACTTC
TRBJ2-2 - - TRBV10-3 CAIARTGELFF TGTGCCATTGCGAGGACCGGGGAGCTGTTTTTT
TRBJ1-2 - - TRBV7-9 CASSLAFLANYGYTF TGTGCCAGCAGCTTAGCGTTCTTAGCTAACTATGGCTACACCTTC
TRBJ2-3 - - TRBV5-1 CASNERVGSTDTQYF TGCGCCAGCAACGAGCGGGTCGGTAGCACAGATACGCAGTATTTT
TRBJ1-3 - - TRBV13 CASSLFGPRNTIYF TGTGCCAGCAGCTTATTTGGACCTAGAAACACCATATATTTT
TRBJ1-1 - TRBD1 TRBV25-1 CAGRRRGGKTEAFF TGTGCCGGGCGCCGCAGGGGGGGGAAGACTGAAGCTTTCTTT
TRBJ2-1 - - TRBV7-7 CASSLDPPGDNEQFF TGTGCCAGCAGCTTAGACCCGCCAGGAGACAATGAGCAGTTCTTC
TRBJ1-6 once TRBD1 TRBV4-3 CASSPRGQANSPLHF TGCGCCAGCAGCCCCAGGGGACAGGCGAATTCACCCCTCCACTTT
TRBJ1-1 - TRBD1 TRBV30 CAYNRGNTEAFF TGTGCCTACAACAGGGGGAACACTGAAGCTTTCTTT
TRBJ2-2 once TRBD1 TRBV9 CASSVVKGGPGELFF TGTGCCAGCAGCGTAGTTAAAGGGGGCCCCGGGGAGCTGTTTTTT
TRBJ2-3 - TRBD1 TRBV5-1 CASRSGGPTDTQYF TGCGCCAGCAGGTCAGGGGGCCCCACAGATACGCAGTATTTT
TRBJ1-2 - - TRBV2 CASRKATGKGGGYTF TGTGCCAGCAGGAAGGCGACAGGTAAAGGAGGTGGCTACACCTTC
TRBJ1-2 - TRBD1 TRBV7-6 CASSFLKLGTGVFYGYTF TGTGCCAGCAGCTTTCTCAAGTTAGGGACAGGGGTCTTCTATGGCTACACCTTC
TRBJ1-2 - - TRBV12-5 CASGFGTAYGYTF TGTGCTAGTGGTTTCGGGACCGCTTATGGCTACACCTTC